Given below is one TCR beta chain in context. Its recognized antigen is unknown. It has no much larger one-base neighbor in the sample; base qualities were not kept. TCR CDR3 regions were amplified from genomic DNA by multiplex PCR using the deep immunoSEQ assay. Extracted genomic DNA from each cell subset was spread evenly across all wells of several immunoSEQ 96-well plates, with each plate serving as a replicate. For sorted subsets, around 200 ng genomic DNA, equal to 30,000 to 35,000 T cell genomes, was loaded into each replicate PCR. The purified libraries were quantified using a Qubit 3.0 fluorometer, sized with a Bioanalyzer 2100, and then quantified again using the KAPA Library Quantification kit. Every immunoSEQ 96-well plate was sequenced on a separate single-read 150-cycle Illumina NextSeq 550 flow cell. In the paper's pipeline: Because only junctional sequences without quality scores were contained in the immunoSEQ output, filtering matching that applied to full-length reads could not be performed. Sequences were annotated with PyIR, a Python wrapper for IgBLAST v1.9, using IMGT germline references to assign V/J genes and CDR3. Reads with weak V/J assignments (E-value above 1e-6), missing CDR3, stop codons, out-of-frame junctions, or ambiguous translated residues were removed. V3J clonotypes were defined as sequences sharing an identical inferred V gene, J gene, and CDR3 amino acid sequence. Percentage overlap between repertoires was calculated by dividing the number of shared unique clonotypes by the size of the smaller repertoire. Three approaches were used to assess repertoire richness: RTK rarefaction, the Chao1 estimator, and Recon v2.1 estimates of unobserved clonotypes. OLGA was used to compute generation probabilities for all TCRbeta clonotypes that the gDNA method yielded from a handful of donors. TCRdb mirrors the immuneACCESS table, restricted to in-frame sequences. Some clones are absent from its copies; in checked studies, under half trace to an unresolved V gene, and the reason for the others is unknown. V and J calls and clone size come straight from that table; D and trimming were deduced from the DNA. In all, the sample holds more than 2 million clones, and roughly 93% of those were seen once. Together, the top ten hold around 1.7% of the sample.

The sample is drawn from a study of shared clonotypes between healthy human individuals (TCRdb year 2020). Notes on the research overall: Three men and two women, aged 18 to 49 years, made up the cohort. Blood TCR repertoires of a handful of healthy adults were deeply sequenced to estimate repertoire size and the extent of clonotype sharing between individuals. For each donor, three plates each were used for CD4 naive and CD4 memory, two plates were used for CD8 naive, and one plate was used for CD8 memory. Each donor's leukapheresis produced roughly between roughly 0.85 and 9.5 billion PBMCs. To increase sequencing depth and limit assay-specific biases, different laboratories used diverse techniques to prepare libraries and sequence TCR repertoires. Beyond this particular receptor, the publication reports: Across four donors, roughly 5% of naive CD4, approximately 3.6% of naive CD8, 2.3% of memory CD4, and approximately 0.42% of memory CD8 clonotypes were shared. Based on pairwise subsampling, the degree of clonotype sharing among donors was expected to be affected by sequencing depth. Estimated clonotype richness was generally larger for naive than for memory subsets. Clonotypes shared by all four sorted-subset donors showed higher generation probabilities than non-shared clonotypes. Incomplete sequencing was indicated by rarefaction of sorted-subset datasets, despite the large sequencing depth. Sampling was limited to blood, and TCR repertoires in tissue likely differ from TCR repertoires in blood. The small number of donors limited the genetic and exposure-history diversity represented.

Trimming removed 4 bases from V and 2 bases from J; the gene matches leave 12 bases unexplained. The germline V gene yields SGHVS for CDR1 and FNYEAQ for CDR2. From the cysteine up to the phenylalanine, the CDR3 has a length of 19 residues. The CDR3 DNA has 57 bases and is translated from base 1. CD8 naive samples were CD45RO-negative cells positively selected for CCR7, giving a CD45RA+CCR7+ population that excluded TemRA cells. Donors were healthy HIV-negative adults with no recently reported acute infections or vaccinations. Every donor was a Caucasian adult living in Nashville, Tennessee, USA. Blood was obtained by leukapheresis, after which PBMCs were separated by Ficoll-Histopaque density gradient centrifugation and cryopreserved in liquid nitrogen vapor phase. Purity and quantity of every magnetically sorted T cell population were checked by analytical flow cytometry. Genomic DNA was isolated from every sorted fraction and measured by UV absorbance on a Nanodrop 2000c.

Sequencing was performed on naive CD8+ T cells from PBMCs. In the paper's terms, the cell subset or site label means: CD45RA+CCR7+. Here the chain combines TRBV7-6 and TRBJ2-6, and TRBD1 aligns with 9 junction nucleotides. The TCR sequence derives from a man aged 18-30 years in good health. Some clones in this sample may be carry-over from other donors' samples. The CDR3 region reads CASSSRRTGDYAGANVLTF. The DNA sequence reads TGTGCCAGCAGCTCTAGGAGGACAGGGGACTATGCTGGGGCCAACGTCCTGACTTTC.